This TCR beta chain was recovered during a study of early stage breast cancer tumors. This CDR3 contains 16 residues. CDR1 is SNHLY and CDR2 is FYNNEI in the germline V gene. V shed 6 bases and J 4 bases; nucleotides not matched to a gene: 9. Sequenced by immunoSEQ multiplex PCR; TCRdb stores in-frame clones only, minus some. The sample shows about 72,000 clones, around 85% of them seen only once. The sequence was collected from a person in their sixties or seventies with breast cancer. Sequencing was carried out using blood. This sequence joins TRBV2 and TRBJ2-1; TRBD1 matches at 10 bases. The CDR3, as DNA: TGTGCCAGCAGCTTCTCTGACAGGGGGCCTTACAATGAGCAGTTCTTC. This gives the protein CASSFSDRGPYNEQFF.